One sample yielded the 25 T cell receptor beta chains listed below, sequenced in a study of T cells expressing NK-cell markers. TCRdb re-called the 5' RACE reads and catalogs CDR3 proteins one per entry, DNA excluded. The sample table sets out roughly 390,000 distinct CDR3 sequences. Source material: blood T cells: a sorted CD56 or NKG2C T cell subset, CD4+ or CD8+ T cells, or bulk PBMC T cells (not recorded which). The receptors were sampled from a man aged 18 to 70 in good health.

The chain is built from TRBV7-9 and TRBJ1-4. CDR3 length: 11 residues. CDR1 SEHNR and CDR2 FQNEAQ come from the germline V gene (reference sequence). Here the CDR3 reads CASGHREKLFF.

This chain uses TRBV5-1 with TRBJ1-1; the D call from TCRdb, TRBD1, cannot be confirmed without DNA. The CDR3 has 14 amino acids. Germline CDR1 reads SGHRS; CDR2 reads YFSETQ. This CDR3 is CASSLLGQNTEAFF.

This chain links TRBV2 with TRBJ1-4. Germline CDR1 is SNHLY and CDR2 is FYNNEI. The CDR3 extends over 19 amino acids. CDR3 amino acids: CASSEPHSSPQRIREKLFF.

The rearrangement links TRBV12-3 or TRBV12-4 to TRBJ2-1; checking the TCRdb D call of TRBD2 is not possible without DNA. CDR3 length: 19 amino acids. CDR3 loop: CASSLWIRLTSGEVNEQFF.

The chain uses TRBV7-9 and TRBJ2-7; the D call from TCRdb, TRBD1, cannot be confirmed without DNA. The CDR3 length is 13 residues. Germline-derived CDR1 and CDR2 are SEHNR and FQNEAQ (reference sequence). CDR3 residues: CASSSPPGYEQYF. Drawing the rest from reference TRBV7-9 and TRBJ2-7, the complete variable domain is DTGVSQNPRHKITKRGQNVTFRCDPISEHNRLYWYRQTLGQGPEFLTYFQNEAQLEKSRLLSDRFSAERPKGSFSTLEIQRTEQGDSAMYLCASSSPPGYEQYFGPGTRLTVT.

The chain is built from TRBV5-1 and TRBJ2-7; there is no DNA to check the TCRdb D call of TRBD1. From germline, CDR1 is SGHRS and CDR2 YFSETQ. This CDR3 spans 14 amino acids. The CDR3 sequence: CASSRKGQTYEQYF.

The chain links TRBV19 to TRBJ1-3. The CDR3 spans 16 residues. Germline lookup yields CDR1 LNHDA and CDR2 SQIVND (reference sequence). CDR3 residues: CASSIGDSRSGNTIYF. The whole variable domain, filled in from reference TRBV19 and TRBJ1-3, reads DGGITQSPKYLFRKEGQNVTLSCEQNLNHDAMYWYRQDPGQGLRLIYYSQIVNDFQKGDIAEGYSVSREKKESFPLTVTSAQKNPTAFYLCASSIGDSRSGNTIYFGEGSWLTVV.

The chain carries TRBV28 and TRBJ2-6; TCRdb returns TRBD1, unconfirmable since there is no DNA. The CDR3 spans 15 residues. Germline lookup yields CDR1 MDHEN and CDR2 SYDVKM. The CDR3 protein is CASNSRGAGANVLTF.

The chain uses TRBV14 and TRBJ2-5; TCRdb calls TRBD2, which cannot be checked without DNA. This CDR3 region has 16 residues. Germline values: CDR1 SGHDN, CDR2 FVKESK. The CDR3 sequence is CASSRRDLFLQETQYF. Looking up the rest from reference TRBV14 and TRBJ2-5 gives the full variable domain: EAGVTQFPSHSVIEKGQTVTLRCDPISGHDNLYWYRRVMGKEIKFLLHFVKESKQDESGMPNNRFLAERTGGTYSTLKVQPAELEDSGVYFCASSRRDLFLQETQYFGPGTRLLVL.

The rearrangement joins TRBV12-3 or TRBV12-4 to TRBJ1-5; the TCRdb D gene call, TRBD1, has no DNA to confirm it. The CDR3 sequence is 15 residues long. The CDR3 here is CASSLGHQSNQPQHF.

CDR3 in amino acids: CASSARENTGELFF. This chain connects TRBV5-1 to TRBJ2-2; lacking DNA, the TRBD1 call made by TCRdb goes unchecked. Germline values: CDR1 SGHRS, CDR2 YFSETQ. CDR3 length: 14 amino acids.

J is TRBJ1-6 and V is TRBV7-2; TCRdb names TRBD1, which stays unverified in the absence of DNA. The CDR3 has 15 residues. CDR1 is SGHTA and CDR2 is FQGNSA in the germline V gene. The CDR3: CASTSTGTVNSPLHF.

CDR3 region: CASRDRGWNTGELFF. This rearrangement joins TRBV5-5 to TRBJ2-2; the D call of TRBD1 rests on TCRdb alone, since no DNA is present to check it. The CDR3 runs 15 residues. Germline V gene lookup returns CDR1 SGHKS and CDR2 YYEKEE (reference sequence).

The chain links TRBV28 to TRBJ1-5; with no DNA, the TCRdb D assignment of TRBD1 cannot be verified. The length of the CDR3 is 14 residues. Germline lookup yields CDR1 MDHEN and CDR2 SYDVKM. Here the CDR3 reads CASSLAGGSQPQHF.

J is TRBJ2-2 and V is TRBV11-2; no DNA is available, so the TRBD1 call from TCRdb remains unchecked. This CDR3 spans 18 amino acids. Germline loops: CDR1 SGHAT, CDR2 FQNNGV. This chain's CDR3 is CASSSNWDRGDITGELFF.

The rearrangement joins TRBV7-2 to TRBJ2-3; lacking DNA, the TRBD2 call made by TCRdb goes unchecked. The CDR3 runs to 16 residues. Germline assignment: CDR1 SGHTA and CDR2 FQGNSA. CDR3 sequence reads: CASSSGPSGGADTQYF.

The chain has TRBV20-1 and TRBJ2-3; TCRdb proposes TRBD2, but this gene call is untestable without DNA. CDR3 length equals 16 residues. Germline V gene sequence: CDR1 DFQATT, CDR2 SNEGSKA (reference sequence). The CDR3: CSAPSGPSGGTDTQYF.

CDR3 sequence: CASSPVFWGSSTDTQYF. V is TRBV27 and J is TRBJ2-3; the D call of TRBD1 rests on TCRdb alone, since no DNA is present to check it. The germline gives CDR1 MNHEY, CDR2 SMNVEV (reference sequence). The CDR3 contains 17 residues.

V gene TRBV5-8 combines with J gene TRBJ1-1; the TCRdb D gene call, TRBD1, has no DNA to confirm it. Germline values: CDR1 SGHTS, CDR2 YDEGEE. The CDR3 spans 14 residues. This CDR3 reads CASTNRDRAAEAFF.

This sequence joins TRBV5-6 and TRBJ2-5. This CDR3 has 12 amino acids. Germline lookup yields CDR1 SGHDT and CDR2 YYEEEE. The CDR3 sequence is CASSLGRRTQYF. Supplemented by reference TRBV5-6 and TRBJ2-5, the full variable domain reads DAGVTQSPTHLIKTRGQQVTLRCSPKSGHDTVSWYQQALGQGPQFIFQYYEEEERQRGNFPDRFSGHQFPNYSSELNVNALLLGDSALYLCASSLGRRTQYFGPGTRLLVL.

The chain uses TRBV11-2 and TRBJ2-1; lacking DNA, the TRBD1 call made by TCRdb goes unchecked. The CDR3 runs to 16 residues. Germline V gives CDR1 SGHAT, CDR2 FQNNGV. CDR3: CASSPRGVASYNEQFF.

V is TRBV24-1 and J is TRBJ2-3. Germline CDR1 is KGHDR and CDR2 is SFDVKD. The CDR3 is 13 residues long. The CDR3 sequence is CATSAVGKWTQYF.

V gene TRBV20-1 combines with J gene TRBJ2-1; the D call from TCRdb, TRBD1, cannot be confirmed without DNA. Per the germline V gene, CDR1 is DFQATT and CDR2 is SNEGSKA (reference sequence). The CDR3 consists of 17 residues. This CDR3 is CSARDFETGGSYNEQFF.

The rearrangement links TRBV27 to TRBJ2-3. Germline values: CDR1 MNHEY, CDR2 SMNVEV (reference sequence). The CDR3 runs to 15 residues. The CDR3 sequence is CASSLSHSMPDTQYF.

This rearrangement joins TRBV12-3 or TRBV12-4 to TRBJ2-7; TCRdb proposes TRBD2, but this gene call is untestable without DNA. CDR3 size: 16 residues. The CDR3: CASSLRVAGVSYEQYF.